The text below deals with one T cell receptor beta chain. The target of this receptor is not known. No quality values exist for individual bases; no much larger clone is one base distant. The CDR3 has 16 amino acids, counting the end cysteine and phenylalanine. Of all the DNA, just the CDR3 is kept, 48 bases in frame from base 1. The V end gives up 5 bases and the J end 7 bases, leaving 14 bases in the junction not matched to a gene. CDR1 SGHDN and CDR2 FVKESK are derived from the germline V gene. The record originates from a study of cytomegalovirus exposure and HLA in healthy donors (dated by TCRdb to 2015 to 2018). Broadly, across the study: The 550 to 750 repertoires of the first cohort and the 120 validation repertoires were produced on the same platform, according to a later analysis. The study aimed to test whether signatures of past pathogen exposure could be identified by cataloging public T cell receptors. In addition to the first cohort of 666 subjects, a separate validation cohort of 100 to 150 different subjects was used. To predict cytomegalovirus infection status, the study combined high-throughput TCR immunosequencing, statistical association of individual TCRs with disease status, and machine learning.

The library was obtained by the immunoSEQ multiplex PCR assay. The original pipeline was this. To diagnose cytomegalovirus status from the catalog of TCR beta chain sequences, a statistical classification framework was built. TCRdb provides this immuneACCESS table in a form limited to in-frame rearrangements. Some clones are lacking; in checked studies, under half of them reflect an unresolved V gene, and why the rest are absent is not known. Clone size and the V and J calls come from that table; the DNA yielded D and trimming. This sample is represented by about 120,000 clones; 85% to 90% of them were singletons. The ten largest account for roughly 2% of the sample. The donors belonged to the validation cohort of about 120 subjects, which was separate from the 666-subject first cohort. The study at large found these results: Across donors, most TCR sequences were observed very rarely, whereas some public TCRs were present in many individuals. According to the authors, the approach could potentially be generalized to other disease states and immunological phenotypes. The validation cohort had no HLA typing available for a later analysis, so co-occurrence within that cohort was assessed over all 120 repertoires. In both the original and validation cohorts, the classifier was reported to diagnose cytomegalovirus status with high specificity and sensitivity. In the study, about 150 TCR beta chains were listed as associated with cytomegalovirus. A later analysis found that TCRs clustered in the first cohort also tended to co-occur in the 95 to 150 validation repertoires, with approximately 93% of cluster scores above 0. A few of the identified cytomegalovirus-associated TCR beta chains were confirmed in vitro to be specific for cytomegalovirus antigens.

The sequence was obtained from a young woman in good health and CMV-seronegative. The specimen sequenced was PBMCs. The receptor chain draws on TRBV14 and TRBJ1-1; TRBD1 fits 9 bases in the junction. The CDR3 region reads CASSVTGGPLYGEAFF. At the DNA level, the sequence is TGTGCCAGCAGCGTCACAGGGGGCCCCCTGTACGGTGAAGCTTTCTTT.